This T cell receptor (beta chain) derives from a study of PD-1 blockade in classical Hodgkin lymphoma. Profiled with immunoSEQ multiplex PCR; TCRdb holds only in-frame clones, not every one. The sample lists tens of thousands of clones, around 74% occurring once. This sample's time point: cycle 4 day 1 (C4D1), after less than 7 weeks of nivolumab. All the patients suffered relapse after autologous stem cell transplantation, and brentuximab vedotin exposure differed. Thawed PBMCs yielded CD4+ T cells through magnetic negative selection. The clonotype was recovered from a human donor with classical Hodgkin lymphoma. The sequencing used CD4+ T cells from blood, collected before the fourth cycle of nivolumab.

CDR3 in amino acids: CASSQDSTGQGGQPQHF. As DNA, the CDR3 is TGTGCCAGCAGCCAAGATAGTACGGGACAGGGCGGGCAGCCCCAGCATTTT. V gene TRBV4-2 combines with J gene TRBJ1-5; TRBD1 agrees at 9 bases. Germline V gene data show CDR1 as LGHNA and CDR2 as YNFKEQ. V shed 0 bases and J 7 bases; nucleotides not matched to a gene: 10. This CDR3 contains 17 residues.